This is a list of T cell receptor beta chains from one sample in a study of healthy donors' naive CD4 and CD8 T cells. TCRdb itself ran the reads through MiXCR, one entry per CDR3 protein. The sample records about 200,000 distinct CDR3 sequences, 65% to 75% being singletons. Sequences were obtained from naive CD4+ and CD8+ T cells sorted from blood, pooled from several donors. The receptors shown here come from a pool of human donors in good health; the sample pools cells from several healthy donors. The CDR3 runs from the conserved cysteine through the conserved F or W. The order of the fields is J gene, V gene, clone size, D gene, CDR3 DNA, CDR3 protein. The D gene is left open where the match is weak. Not every row has a clone size; where given, it reads once, few, many or a size class.

>TRBJ2-7|TRBV5-1|NA|TRBD1
TGCGCCAGCAGCTTTAGGACAGGGCCCTACGAGCAGTACTTC
CASSFRTGPYEQYF
>TRBJ2-7|TRBV6-2/TRBV6-3|NA|TRBD1
TGTGCCAGCACTACCCCCGGGACAGGGTTGGGCGAGCAGTACTTC
CASTTPGTGLGEQYF
>TRBJ2-7|TRBV29-1|NA|NA
TGCAGCGCCGGGGACAATTACGAGCAGTACTTC
CSAGDNYEQYF
>TRBJ2-7|TRBV19|NA|NA
TGTGCCAGTAGTGGCGGCTACTCCTACGAGCAGTACTTC
CASSGGYSYEQYF
>TRBJ2-3|TRBV6-5|NA|NA
TGTGCCAGCAGTTCCACAGGGGCGGGACAAACAGATACGCAGTATTTT
CASSSTGAGQTDTQYF
>TRBJ2-3|TRBV5-4|NA|NA
TGTGCCAGCAGCTTCCCAGCGGATAGCACAGATACGCAGTATTTT
CASSFPADSTDTQYF
>TRBJ2-6|TRBV29-1|NA|NA
TGCAGCGTACTTCGGTCTGGGGCCAACGTCCTGACTTTC
CSVLRSGANVLTF
>TRBJ2-1|TRBV20-1|NA|TRBD2
TGCAGTGCTTCATCTAGGGGGACTAGGCTGGAGAATGAGCAGTTCTTC
CSASSRGTRLENEQFF
>TRBJ2-7|TRBV12-3/TRBV12-4|NA|TRBD1
TGTGCCAGCAGTTCAGGGGGCTGGACCTACGAGCAGTACTTC
CASSSGGWTYEQYF
>TRBJ1-2|TRBV6-5|NA|TRBD1
TGTGCCAGCAGTTACGGTCAGGGGGCGTATGGCTACACCTTC
CASSYGQGAYGYTF
>TRBJ2-7|TRBV29-1|NA|NA
TGCAGCGTGACACAGGGCTACGAGCAGTACTTC
CSVTQGYEQYF
>TRBJ1-1|TRBV11-2|NA|TRBD1
TGTGCCAGCAGGTATACAGGGGATAACACTGAAGCTTTCTTT
CASRYTGDNTEAFF
>TRBJ2-7|TRBV5-6|few|NA
TGTGCCAGCAGCTTCGGGGGAGCGTCACCCTACGAGCAGTACTTC
CASSFGGASPYEQYF
>TRBJ1-5|TRBV19|NA|NA
TGTGCCAGTAGTAGATGGGAGCATCAGCCCCAGCATTTT
CASSRWEHQPQHF
>TRBJ2-7|TRBV30|NA|NA
TGTGCCTGGTCACAACGGGGTCACGAGCAGTACTTC
CAWSQRGHEQYF
>TRBJ2-3|TRBV11-2|NA|TRBD2
TGTGCCAGCAGCACACTAGCGGGAGGGTTGGTCACAGATACGCAGTATTTT
CASSTLAGGLVTDTQYF
>TRBJ2-7|TRBV19|once|NA
TGTGCCAGTACCTCTACCCATCTGGGTGAGCAGTACTTC
CASTSTHLGEQYF
>TRBJ2-7|TRBV7-8|NA|NA
TGTGCCAGCAGCCTCGCAGGGCGGACCTACGAGCAGTACTTC
CASSLAGRTYEQYF
>TRBJ1-2|TRBV29-1|NA|TRBD1
TGCAGTGGGACAGGGGTTGGGGGCTACACCTTC
CSGTGVGGYTF
>TRBJ1-5|TRBV6-5|few|NA
TGTGCCAGCAGTGCGGGGGCGCGTCAGCCCCAGCATTTT
CASSAGARQPQHF
>TRBJ1-2|TRBV20-1|few|NA
TGCAGTGCCCTGGTGGCAGAAGCTAACTATGGCTACACCTTC
CSALVAEANYGYTF
>TRBJ2-7|TRBV10-3|NA|NA
TGTGCCATCAGTGGAGAGGACACCGGCTACGAGCAGTACTTC
CAISGEDTGYEQYF
>TRBJ2-7|TRBV19|NA|TRBD1
TGTGCCAGTAGTATAATTGCTGGACAGGGGACACTAGAGTACGAGCAGTACTTC
CASSIIAGQGTLEYEQYF
>TRBJ2-1|TRBV29-1|NA|NA
TGCAGCGCCGAAATCCACAATGAGCAGTTCTTC
CSAEIHNEQFF
>TRBJ2-1|TRBV6-5|few|NA
TGTGCCAGCAGTCGGGACCAGACCTACAATGAGCAGTTCTTC
CASSRDQTYNEQFF
>TRBJ1-4|TRBV29-1|few|NA
TGCAGCGTTGAGGTTATCGGGGGGCGATCTAATGAAAAACTGTTTTTT
CSVEVIGGRSNEKLFF
>TRBJ2-3|TRBV6-5|NA|NA
TGTGCCAGCAGTTACTCAGGGCCCAACACAGATACGCAGTATTTT
CASSYSGPNTDTQYF
>TRBJ2-1|TRBV24-1|NA|NA
TGTGCCACCAGTGATCGAGGTTCCAGCTCCTACAATGAGCAGTTCTTC
CATSDRGSSSYNEQFF
>TRBJ2-7|TRBV11-2|NA|TRBD2
TGTGCCAGCAGCTTAGATAAAGAGACTAGCGGACTCTACGAGCAGTACTTC
CASSLDKETSGLYEQYF